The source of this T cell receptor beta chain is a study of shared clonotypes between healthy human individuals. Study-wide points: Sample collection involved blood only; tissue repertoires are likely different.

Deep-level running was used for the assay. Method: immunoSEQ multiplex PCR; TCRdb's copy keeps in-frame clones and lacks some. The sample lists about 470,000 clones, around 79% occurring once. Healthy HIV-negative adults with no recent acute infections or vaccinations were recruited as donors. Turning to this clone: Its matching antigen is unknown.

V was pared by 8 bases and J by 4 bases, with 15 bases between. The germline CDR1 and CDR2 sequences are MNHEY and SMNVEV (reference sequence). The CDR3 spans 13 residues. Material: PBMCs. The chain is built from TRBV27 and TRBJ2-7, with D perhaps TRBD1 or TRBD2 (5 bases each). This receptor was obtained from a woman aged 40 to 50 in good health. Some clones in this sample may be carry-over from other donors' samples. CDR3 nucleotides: TGTGCCAGCGCCCGGGGCGGCGGATACGAGCAGTACTTC. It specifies CASARGGGYEQYF.